Listed below are T cell receptor beta chains from one sample, sequenced in a study of blood T cell repertoires in COVID-19. Data came from immunoSEQ multiplex PCR; TCRdb stores just in-frame clones and leaves some out. The data hold some 160,000 clones, with about 83% observed a single time. The sequencing input was peripheral blood. These TCRs come from a woman older than 75 with acute or convalescent COVID-19. CDR3s include the opening cysteine and the closing phenylalanine or tryptophan. The D gene is left open where the match is weak. Clone size is given for some rows only: seen once, a few or many times, or a class if the clone is expanded.

size	D	V	J	CDR3	DNA
once	-	TRBV28	TRBJ2-5	CASSLSQETQYF	TGTGCCAGCAGTTTGTCACAAGAGACCCAGTACTTC
-	-	TRBV28	TRBJ1-2	CASSLSRAGGYRYTF	TGTGCCAGCAGTTTAAGCCGGGCCGGGGGTTATCGCTACACCTTC
once	-	TRBV12-3/TRBV12-4	TRBJ2-1	CASSLRNEQFF	TGTGCCAGCAGTTTGCGCAATGAGCAGTTCTTC
-	-	TRBV18	TRBJ1-2	CASSPSSQPGDGYTF	TGTGCCAGCTCACCGTCTTCCCAGCCCGGGGATGGCTACACCTTC
-	TRBD1	TRBV28	TRBJ1-3	CASTTGVYTPYF	TGTGCCAGCACCACAGGGGTATACACCCCCTATTTT
-	-	TRBV28	TRBJ2-5	CASSLLGAEVQETQYF	TGTGCCAGCAGTTTATTGGGGGCCGAGGTCCAAGAGACCCAGTACTTC
-	TRBD2	TRBV5-5	TRBJ2-1	CASSLLGTSGLSSYNEQFF	TGTGCCAGCAGCTTGTTGGGGACTAGCGGCCTTAGCTCCTACAATGAGCAGTTCTTC
-	-	TRBV2	TRBJ2-1	CASSPRGTLPYNEQFF	TGTGCCAGCAGTCCCCGTGGGACTCTCCCTTACAATGAGCAGTTCTTC
-	TRBD1	TRBV11-2	TRBJ2-1	CASSLGDRGEQFF	TGTGCCAGCAGCTTAGGGGACAGGGGTGAGCAGTTCTTC
-	-	TRBV5-1	TRBJ1-2	CASSSTEYYGYTF	TGCGCCAGCAGCTCGACAGAGTATTACGGCTACACCTTC
-	-	TRBV7-6	TRBJ1-1	CASSPDIGSWRTVF	TGTGCCAGCAGCCCCGATATTGGCTCCTGGCGGACAGTCTTT
-	-	TRBV6-6	TRBJ1-2	CASSRPSRQDGGYTF	TGTGCCAGCAGTCGCCCCTCGAGACAAGACGGAGGCTACACCTTC
-	TRBD1	TRBV5-1	TRBJ2-1	CASSWSGQDEQFF	TGCGCCAGCAGCTGGTCGGGACAGGATGAGCAGTTCTTC
-	-	TRBV11-1	TRBJ1-1	CASSRRHSNTEAFF	TGTGCCAGCAGCCGGCGACATTCGAACACTGAAGCTTTCTTT
-	-	TRBV28	TRBJ1-1	CASPKPGVGMNTEAFF	TGTGCCAGCCCAAAACCAGGGGTCGGGATGAACACTGAAGCTTTCTTT
-	-	TRBV5-1	TRBJ2-7	CASSLASGTGAYEQYF	TGCGCCAGCAGCTTGGCCTCCGGGACGGGGGCCTACGAGCAGTACTTC
-	TRBD2	TRBV11-2	TRBJ2-7	CASSLRAGGAVYEQYF	TGTGCCAGCAGCTTAAGGGCGGGGGGGGCCGTGTACGAGCAGTACTTC
-	-	TRBV7-8	TRBJ1-2	CASSRGSGVGYGYTF	TGTGCCAGCAGCCGAGGGTCAGGGGTTGGCTATGGCTACACCTTC
few	TRBD1	TRBV30	TRBJ1-1	CAWSTQGAWGTEAFF	TGTGCCTGGAGTACGCAGGGGGCCTGGGGCACTGAAGCTTTCTTT
-	TRBD1	TRBV6-5	TRBJ1-1	CASNRQGLTEAFF	TGTGCCAGCAACCGACAGGGACTCACTGAAGCTTTCTTT
-	-	TRBV27	TRBJ1-5	CASSFGGGGNQPQHF	TGTGCCAGCAGTTTCGGGGGGGGTGGCAATCAGCCCCAGCATTTT
-	TRBD2	TRBV28	TRBJ2-7	CASSFSGRGNYEQYF	TGTGCCAGCAGTTTTAGCGGGAGAGGGAACTACGAGCAGTACTTC
-	-	TRBV27	TRBJ1-1	CASSFGWNTEAFF	TGTGCCAGCAGTTTCGGGTGGAACACTGAAGCTTTCTTT
few	TRBD2	TRBV30	TRBJ2-7	CAWSPAGKGYEQYF	TGTGCCTGGAGTCCAGCGGGGAAAGGTTACGAGCAGTACTTC
few	-	TRBV3-1/TRBV3-2	TRBJ1-3	CASSQGQAGAHSGNTIYF	TGTGCCAGCAGCCAAGGCCAGGCGGGGGCGCACTCAGGAAACACCATATATTTT
-	TRBD1	TRBV2	TRBJ1-2	CASGGQGAVTF	TGTGCCAGCGGGGGGCAGGGGGCTGTTACCTTC
-	TRBD1	TRBV28	TRBJ1-1	CASSFRPFGQGTAEAFF	TGTGCCAGCAGTTTCCGCCCCTTCGGACAGGGGACGGCTGAAGCTTTCTTT
-	-	TRBV5-6	TRBJ2-1	CASSHRTAYNEQFF	TGTGCCAGCAGCCATAGGACAGCCTACAATGAGCAGTTCTTC
-	TRBD2	TRBV28	TRBJ2-1	CASRLGGGSHNEQFF	TGTGCCAGCCGACTCGGGGGAGGGAGCCACAATGAGCAGTTCTTC
-	-	TRBV6-1	TRBJ1-1	CASSEGGGRVTEAFF	TGTGCCAGCAGTGAAGGCGGGGGGCGGGTCACTGAAGCTTTCTTT
once	TRBD1	TRBV18	TRBJ1-3	CASSNDRGSGNTIYF	TGTGCCAGCTCAAACGACAGGGGATCTGGAAACACCATATATTTT
-	-	TRBV30	TRBJ2-6	CAWSVLRELNSRSGANVLTF	TGTGCCTGGAGTGTACTTCGAGAGCTAAATTCCCGCTCTGGGGCCAACGTCCTGACTTTC
once	-	TRBV9	TRBJ2-3	CASSPRGGGSSTDTQYF	TGTGCCAGCAGCCCCCGGGGAGGGGGAAGTAGCACAGATACGCAGTATTTT
-	-	TRBV7-2	TRBJ1-1	CASSSQENTEAFF	TGTGCCAGCAGCTCACAAGAGAACACTGAAGCTTTCTTT